Listed here are 9 T cell receptor beta chains from one sample, sequenced in a study of cytomegalovirus exposure and HLA in healthy donors. PCR was performed using 60 Vbeta and 13 Jbeta primers. The method was immunoSEQ multiplex PCR; TCRdb's version includes in-frame clones alone and lacks a portion of them. The data show about 130,000 clones, with 75% seen just once and roughly 3% held by the top ten. Sample: PBMCs. The receptor source for this set is a man aged 25-45 years in good health and CMV-seronegative.

On this clone: Given the absence of the conserved phenylalanine or tryptophan at the CDR3 end, a read error is likely. This rearrangement joins TRBV15 to TRBJ1-5, with D perhaps matching TRBD1 (6 bases). Trimming removed 1 base at V and 2 bases at J, with 6 bases between. This CDR3 region has 14 residues. Germline V gene lookup returns CDR1 LNHNV and CDR2 YYDKDF (reference sequence). CDR3 protein: CATSRGQGNQPQHV. CDR3 in DNA: TGTGCCACCAGCAGAGGACAGGGCAATCAGCCCCAGCATGTT.

The genes are TRBV6-5 and TRBJ1-4; 9 nucleotides match TRBD1. V gave up 4 bases and J gave up 7 bases; unmatched junction bases: 4. Per germline, CDR1 MNHEY and CDR2 SVGAGI. CDR3 length: 14 residues. The CDR3 is CASSSTGGGEKLFF. CDR3 bases: TGTGCCAGCAGTTCCACAGGGGGCGGTGAAAAACTGTTTTTT.

This clone was found a few times. The rearrangement joins TRBV2 to TRBJ2-2, with TRBD1 as a possible D gene (6 bases). The length of the CDR3 is 15 residues. Trimming removed 9 bases at V and 3 bases at J, with 17 bases between. Germline V gives CDR1 SNHLY, CDR2 FYNNEI. CDR3 DNA sequence: TGTGCCAGTCGTGAGGGAGAGGGGGACACCGGGGAGCTGTTTTTT. Its protein is CASREGEGDTGELFF.

The CDR3 sequence: CASSLQLAGGNPYEQYF. DNA of the CDR3: TGTGCCAGCAGCCTCCAACTAGCGGGAGGGAACCCCTACGAGCAGTACTTC. The genes are TRBV7-6 and TRBJ2-7; 13 nucleotides match TRBD2. The CDR3 is 17 residues long. With V trimmed by 5 bases and J by 2 bases, 9 bases remained unmatched. Germline V gives CDR1 SGHVS, CDR2 FNYEAQ. The full variable domain, rest sourced from reference TRBV7-6 and TRBJ2-7, is GAGVSQSPRYKVTKRGQDVALRCDPISGHVSLYWYRQALGQGPEFLTYFNYEAQQDKSGLPNDRFSAERPEGSISTLTIQRTEQRDSAMYRCASSLQLAGGNPYEQYFGPGTRLTVT.

The chain employs TRBV9 and TRBJ2-7; 11 positions match TRBD2. V was pared by 0 bases and J by 4 bases, with 3 bases of the junction left unmatched. CDR3 length: 15 amino acids. The germline V gene encodes CDR1 SGDLS and CDR2 YYNGEE. CDR3 protein: CASSVVGTSGYEQYF. The CDR3 DNA is TGTGCCAGCAGCGTAGTAGGGACTAGCGGATACGAGCAGTACTTC.

The CDR3 nucleotides read TGTGCCAGCAGCTTAGCGGCTACTAGCGGGGAAGAGACCCAGTACTTC. Residues: CASSLAATSGEETQYF. V usage is TRBV7-9 and J usage is TRBJ2-5; 10 nucleotides align to TRBD2. This CDR3 comprises 16 residues. The J segment lost 3 bases and the V segment lost 0 bases, leaving 4 bases of the junction unmatched. Looked up from germline, CDR1 is SEHNR and CDR2 is FQNEAQ (reference sequence). Drawing the rest from reference TRBV7-9 and TRBJ2-5, the complete variable domain is DTGVSQNPRHKITKRGQNVTFRCDPISEHNRLYWYRQTLGQGPEFLTYFQNEAQLEKSRLLSDRFSAERPKGSFSTLEIQRTEQGDSAMYLCASSLAATSGEETQYFGPGTRLLVL.

V and J are TRBV28 and TRBJ2-7; D perhaps matches TRBD2 (5 bases). Between the trimmed V and J ends, which lost 3 bases and 4 bases, there was a span of 16 bases. This CDR3 is 15 amino acids long. CDR1 is MDHEN and CDR2 is SYDVKM in the germline V gene. This CDR3 is CASSFGLAGIYEQYF. The CDR3 DNA follows: TGTGCCAGCAGTTTTGGCCTAGCCGGGATTTACGAGCAGTACTTC.

The V and J genes are TRBV4-3 and TRBJ2-2, with TRBD2 matching 12 bases. CDR1 is LGHNA, CDR2 YSLEER, per germline. Trimming at V came to 4 bases and at J to 6 bases, leaving 3 bases not matched to a gene. The CDR3 is made up of 15 amino acids. The CDR3 bases are TGCGCCAGCAGCCCTAGGACTAGCGGGGCCGGGGAGCTGTTTTTT. Translating gives CASSPRTSGAGELFF.

The chain has TRBV7-3 and TRBJ1-2, with TRBD1 as a possible D gene (5 bases). This CDR3 spans 13 amino acids. Germline CDR1 reads SGHTA; CDR2 reads FQGTGA. V was cut by 5 bases and J by 4 bases, with 11 bases left in between. The CDR3 nucleotides read TGTGCCAGCAGCCCAGGGCTAGGCTATGGCTACACCTTC. This codes for CASSPGLGYGYTF.